Shown below are 21 T cell receptor beta chains from a single sample sequenced in a study of beta chain features in type 1 diabetes. Expressed TCRB transcripts were sequenced because the entire RNA isolate underwent reverse transcription. Assay: immunoSEQ multiplex PCR; the TCRdb copy retains only in-frame clones and omits some. The table has hundreds of thousands of clones, less than 20% seen once. The sequencing sample was made of naive CD4+ T cells from blood. The receptors come from a man younger than 30 in good health.

This clone showed up just a few times. The V gene is TRBV9, the J gene TRBJ2-3; a possible D gene is TRBD2 (5 bases). V lost 4 bases to trimming and J lost 3 bases, with 12 bases between them. CDR3 size: 14 residues. CDR1 is SGDLS and CDR2 is YYNGEE in the germline V gene. The CDR3 DNA follows: TGTGCCAGCAGCCACCCGGGGAGAACAGATACGCAGTATTTT. This sequence encodes CASSHPGRTDTQYF.

The chain couples TRBV19 to TRBJ1-2; tentative D call: TRBD1 (5 bases). The germline V gene has CDR1 LNHDA and CDR2 SQIVND (reference sequence). Trimming stripped 6 bases from V and 5 bases from J, with 10 bases between. The CDR3 consists of 12 residues. The CDR3 spells CASRDSHYGYTF. The CDR3 coding sequence is TGTGCCAGTAGAGACAGCCATTATGGCTACACCTTC.

The chain recombines TRBV6-5 with TRBJ1-3, with 7 bases identical to TRBD1. With V trimmed by 5 bases and J by 2 bases, 6 bases remained unmatched. This CDR3 spans 15 amino acids. The germline CDR1 and CDR2 sequences are MNHEY and SVGAGI. The CDR3 DNA follows: TGTGCCAGCAGTACTACCGGGACAGCTGGAAACACCATATATTTT. Translation gives CASSTTGTAGNTIYF.

This clone was seen a few times. The rearrangement links TRBV18 to TRBJ2-1; TRBD1 agrees at 7 bases. Germline CDR1 is KGHSH and CDR2 is LQKENI. The V gene end was trimmed by 6 bases and the J gene end by 3 bases; junction bases not matched to a gene: 8. There are 15 residues in the CDR3. Written as DNA, the CDR3 is TGTGCCAGCTCTCCGCAGGGGGATAGCTACAATGAGCAGTTCTTC. Encoded protein: CASSPQGDSYNEQFF. The entire variable domain, with the rest obtained from reference TRBV18 and TRBJ2-1, is as follows: NAGVMQNPRHLVRRRGQEARLRCSPMKGHSHVYWYRQLPEEGLKFMVYLQKENIIDESGMPKERFSAEFPKEGPSILRIQQVVRGDSAAYFCASSPQGDSYNEQFFGPGTRLTVL.

The CDR3 sequence: CSVKRGTDHSYEQYF. The CDR3 DNA follows: TGCAGCGTTAAAAGAGGGACAGATCATTCCTACGAGCAGTACTTC. The chain links TRBV29-1 to TRBJ2-7, with TRBD1 identical over 7 bases. CDR1 and CDR2 (germline): SQVTM, ANQGSEA. The J segment lost 1 base and the V segment lost 5 bases, leaving 11 bases of the junction unmatched. CDR3 size: 15 residues.

The chain recombines TRBV27 with TRBJ2-3, with TRBD1 matching over 7 bases. The CDR3 runs 15 residues. With 4 bases clipped from V and 1 base from J, the junction kept 5 bases outside the gene matches. Germline-derived CDR1 and CDR2 are MNHEY and SMNVEV (reference sequence). CDR3 bases: TGTGCCAGCAGTTATACAGGGGCCCGCACAGATACGCAGTATTTT. Its protein product is CASSYTGARTDTQYF.

This clone turned up a few times. This chain connects TRBV28 to TRBJ1-5; weak D call: TRBD1 (5 bases). Trimming pared 2 bases from V and 2 bases from J, leaving 10 bases between. The CDR3 sequence is 15 residues long. The germline V gene encodes CDR1 MDHEN and CDR2 SYDVKM. The DNA for the CDR3 is TGTGCCAGCAGTTTAAGGGGTGCTGGCAATCAGCCCCAGCATTTT. Translating it yields CASSLRGAGNQPQHF.

CDR3 region: CASSIRPNTEAFF. In nucleotides, the CDR3 is TGTGCCAGTAGTATACGACCTAACACTGAAGCTTTCTTT. The V call is TRBV19, the J call TRBJ1-1; no clear D. CDR1 and CDR2 (germline): LNHDA, SQIVND (reference sequence). CDR3 length: 13 amino acids. The V and J ends lost 2 bases and 2 bases respectively, with 6 bases between them.

This clone was detected a few times. This chain joins TRBV7-2 and TRBJ1-1; the D gene is possibly TRBD1 (5 bases). CDR1 is SGHTA and CDR2 is FQGNSA in the germline V gene. This CDR3 has 13 residues. Trimming took 3 bases from V and 4 from J, leaving 9 bases between them. The CDR3 nucleotides are TGTGCCAGCAGCTTTGGGACTATCACTGAAGCTTTCTTT. Protein sequence: CASSFGTITEAFF.

This chain links TRBV18 with TRBJ1-4; D gene ambiguous. Germline V CDR1 and CDR2: KGHSH, LQKENI. This CDR3 comprises 14 residues. The V end was cut by 3 bases, the J end by 5 bases, with 10 bases between. Here the CDR3 DNA reads TGTGCCAGCTCACCTCTGCTCCAGAATGAAAAACTGTTTTTT. Encoded protein: CASSPLLQNEKLFF.

V usage is TRBV28 and J usage is TRBJ2-4; 8 positions match TRBD1. V dropped 3 bases and J dropped 7; count of bases not matched to a gene: 14. The CDR3 loop spans 17 amino acids. Germline values: CDR1 MDHEN, CDR2 SYDVKM. CDR3 sequence (DNA): TGTGCCAGCAGTTTTAGTTGGTTGGCAGGGGGCTTGAACATTCAGTACTTC. Translated, it gives CASSFSWLAGGLNIQYF.

The table lists this clone with a few counts. The rearrangement joins TRBV4-2 to TRBJ2-1; a possible D gene is TRBD2 (7 bases). The CDR3 spans 19 residues. Per the germline V gene, CDR1 is LGHNA and CDR2 is YNFKEQ. Trimming cost V 5 bases and J 7 bases, with 30 bases left between them. The DNA of the CDR3 is TGTGCCAGCAGCGGGCGGGTAGGCGGCGGGGGCACCCCGGGGAATGAGCAGTTCTTC. This gives the protein CASSGRVGGGGTPGNEQFF.

This clone was counted ten times or more. The chain couples TRBV5-6 to TRBJ2-4; the match to TRBD2 covers 8 bases. Germline CDR1 is SGHDT and CDR2 is YYEEEE. The CDR3 sequence is 15 residues long. Germline trimming cut 4 bases from V and 0 bases from J; bases unmatched to any gene: 3. CDR3 bases: TGTGCCAGCAGCGTAGCGGGGCCAGCCAAAAACATTCAGTACTTC. Translated, it gives CASSVAGPAKNIQYF.

The CDR3 DNA reads as TGTGCCTGGAGTGTCGGGGTTGTGGAAAAACTGTTTTTT. Translation gives CAWSVGVVEKLFF. The gene calls are TRBV30 and TRBJ1-4; D gene uncertain. The V gene's germline CDR1 is GTSNPN and CDR2 SVGIG (reference sequence). V was trimmed by 0 bases and J by 8 bases, leaving 10 bases between them. CDR3 size: 13 residues.

The chain couples TRBV7-2 to TRBJ2-5; D not certain. Trimming removed 7 bases at V and 4 bases at J, with 10 bases between. Germline V gives CDR1 SGHTA, CDR2 FQGNSA. There are 12 residues in the CDR3. The chain's CDR3 is CASTKDRETQYF. The CDR3 bases are TGTGCCAGCACCAAGGACCGAGAGACCCAGTACTTC. Drawing the rest from reference TRBV7-2 and TRBJ2-5, the complete variable domain is GAGVSQSPSNKVTEKGKDVELRCDPISGHTALYWYRQSLGQGLEFLIYFQGNSAPDKSGLPSDRFSAERTGGSVSTLTIQRTQQEDSAVYLCASTKDRETQYFGPGTRLLVL.

The chain carries TRBV29-1 and TRBJ1-2, with D possibly TRBD1 on 5 matching bases. Trimming shortened V by 3 bases and J by 3 bases, and 11 bases separated the two germline ends. The CDR3 runs 13 residues. CDR1 is SQVTM, CDR2 ANQGSEA, per germline. The CDR3 region has the DNA TGCAGCGTTGAGACATCCAGGGACTATGGCTACACCTTC. It yields the protein CSVETSRDYGYTF.

CDR3 region: CASSIRTIYSGANVLTF. DNA of the CDR3: TGTGCCAGTAGTATTCGGACTATTTACTCTGGGGCCAACGTCCTGACTTTC. V usage is TRBV19 and J usage is TRBJ2-6; weak D call: TRBD2 (6 bases). The CDR3 totals 17 residues. Germline V gene sequence: CDR1 LNHDA, CDR2 SQIVND (reference sequence). Trimming cost V 3 bases and J 0 bases, with 12 bases left between them.

This clone turned up a few times. The rearrangement joins TRBV10-3 to TRBJ2-7; TRBD2 matches 12 bases. This CDR3 is built from 15 residues. From germline, CDR1 is ENHRY and CDR2 SYGVKD. J was trimmed by 0 bases and V by 6 bases; bases with no gene match: 3. The CDR3 here is CAISKTSGSSYEQYF. The CDR3 coding sequence is TGTGCCATCAGCAAGACTAGCGGGAGCTCCTACGAGCAGTACTTC.

The sample holds a few counts of this clone. The chain carries TRBV6-5 and TRBJ2-3; D might be TRBD1 or TRBD2, each matching 5 bases. This CDR3 is built from 12 residues. The ends were cut back, 6 bases at V and 6 bases at J, with 10 bases in the middle. Per germline, CDR1 MNHEY and CDR2 SVGAGI. For the CDR3, the DNA is TGTGCCAGCAGAGAAGGGGAGGATACGCAGTATTTT. Protein sequence: CASREGEDTQYF.

This clone has at least ten counts. The CDR3, as DNA: TGTGCCAGCGGGAGGGAGCAGTTCTTC. Translating it yields CASGREQFF. The rearrangement uses TRBV6-6 and TRBJ2-1; perhaps TRBD2 as D (6 bases). The CDR3 runs 9 residues. Germline CDR1 and CDR2: MNHNY and SVGAGI (reference sequence). V lost 8 bases and J 10 bases, leaving 6 bases between the germline ends.

The sample holds a few counts of this clone. A read error may produce the germline difference seen at one junction end. V usage is TRBV6-6 and J usage is TRBJ2-3; TRBD1 might be the D (6 bases). The CDR3 runs to 13 residues. Germline CDR1 is MNHNY and CDR2 is SVGAGI (reference sequence). The CDR3 region has the DNA TGTGCCATCAGTGGACAGAACACAGATACGCAGTATTTT. Encoded protein: CAISGQNTDTQYF.